The 2 T cell receptor beta chains in this list originate from one sample, sequenced in a study of Ad26.COV2.S vaccination and SARS-CoV-2 variants. Sequencing used immunoSEQ multiplex PCR; TCRdb keeps in-frame clones, though not all of them. The table records 440,000 or so clones, approximately 90% of them present only once. Sample treatment: some 19 received Ad26.COV2.S at low or high dose, single or two shots; about five received placebo; per-sample allocation not given. At day 63 after the first vaccine or placebo injection, samples were drawn. Sample: peripheral blood, taken in a trial of Ad26.COV2.S vaccine versus placebo. These receptors were obtained from a person between 18 and 59 years old who received the Ad26.COV2.S COVID-19 vaccine or a placebo.

Remarks on this clone: The same CDR3 can be traced to other DNA sequences in this sample. V gene TRBV7-9 combines with J gene TRBJ1-4, with D uncertain. Per the germline V gene, CDR1 is SEHNR and CDR2 is FQNEAQ (reference sequence). The CDR3 length is 14 residues. V lost 0 bases and J lost 1, with 3 bases in between. The CDR3 DNA is TGTGCCAGCAGCTTAGCGGGAACTAATGAAAAACTGTTTTTT. Translation gives CASSLAGTNEKLFF.

This CDR3 is CASSPAGTYGYTF. The CDR3 region has the DNA TGTGCCAGCTCACCTGCGGGGACGTATGGCTACACCTTC. V and J are TRBV18 and TRBJ1-2, with D perhaps matching TRBD1 (5 bases). V lost 3 bases and J 5 bases, leaving 10 bases between the germline ends. Germline CDR1 KGHSH, CDR2 LQKENI. The CDR3 runs 13 residues.